This TCR beta chain appears in the sequencing data of a study of OX40 agonist ivuxolimab in advanced cancers. Overall study findings and caveats: Among the nonresponders, some also had low normalized T-cell clonal expansion. At 0.1 to 3.0 mg/kg, CD4+ and CD8+ blood T cells expanded clonally by week 6.

A remark on this clone: The antigen is not known.

Exclusion applied to patients with autoimmune disease history or systemic immunosuppression. Blood sampling took place at baseline, cycle 4 day 1, and cycle 7 day 1. The table came from immunoSEQ multiplex PCR; TCRdb's copy has only in-frame clones and leaves some out. The sample has around 53,000 clones; just under 80% are singletons. The source of this sequence is an adult with an advanced solid tumor such as melanoma, head and neck, liver or kidney cancer. This specimen consisted of CD4+ or CD8+ T cells sorted from blood, obtained in a trial of the OX40 agonist ivuxolimab.

The CDR3 sequence: CASSQSRGSDQPQHF. CDR3 sequence (DNA): TGTGCCAGCAGCCAATCTCGGGGCAGCGATCAGCCCCAGCATTTT. The chain is built from TRBV16 and TRBJ1-5; possibly TRBD1 for D (5 bases). The CDR3 extends over 15 amino acids. CDR1 KGHSY and CDR2 FQNENV come from the germline V gene. The V and J ends lost 0 bases and 5 bases respectively, with 11 bases between them.